The 26 T cell receptor beta chains in this list originate from one sample, sequenced in a study of T cell responses to AZD1222 COVID-19 vaccine. Some clones are missing from TCRdb's copy, which holds only in-frame ones; the method was immunoSEQ multiplex PCR. The data hold about 73,000 clones, with roughly 89% observed a single time. The sequences come from peripheral blood, collected 28 days after the second AZD1222 dose. The receptors derive from an adult who received the AZD1222 COVID-19 vaccine.

This clone was recorded only once. The CDR3: CAWSVGQSYNEQFF. As DNA, the CDR3 is TGTGCCTGGAGTGTGGGACAGTCTTACAATGAGCAGTTCTTC. The V and J genes are TRBV30 and TRBJ2-1; 7 bases align to TRBD1. J gave up 4 bases and V 0 bases, and 3 bases lay outside the gene matches. The CDR3 consists of 14 residues. Germline-derived CDR1 and CDR2 are GTSNPN and SVGIG (reference sequence).

The V gene is TRBV2, the J gene TRBJ1-6; the D gene is possibly TRBD1 (5 bases). The CDR3 totals 15 residues. Germline-derived CDR1 and CDR2 are SNHLY and FYNNEI. Trimming took off 8 bases at V and 7 bases at J, with 18 bases between the two ends. Written as DNA, the CDR3 is TGTGCCAGCGAAATCAGCCTGGGGGGGAATTCACCCCTCCACTTT. It codes for CASEISLGGNSPLHF.

This chain connects TRBV18 to TRBJ2-3, with a possible D match to TRBD2 (6 bases). From germline, CDR1 is KGHSH and CDR2 LQKENI. V lost 0 bases, J lost 0 bases, and 19 bases lay in between. The CDR3 sequence is 19 residues long. This CDR3 is CASSPPVLGGRFSTDTQYF. The DNA for the CDR3 is TGTGCCAGCTCACCACCTGTCCTGGGGGGACGGTTTAGCACAGATACGCAGTATTTT.

This CDR3 reads CASSYPRGAGLKETQYF. The CDR3 DNA is TGTGCCAGCAGTTACCCCAGAGGAGCGGGGCTGAAAGAGACCCAGTACTTC. The rearrangement uses TRBV6-2 or TRBV6-3 and TRBJ2-5, with 7 bases fitting TRBD2. Trimming removed 2 bases from V and 3 bases from J; junction bases left unmatched: 12. This CDR3 contains 17 residues. Germline CDR1 reads MNHEY; CDR2 reads SVGEGT.

V is TRBV29-1 and J is TRBJ1-5; perhaps TRBD1 as D (5 bases). This CDR3 comprises 15 residues. Trimming took off 4 bases at V and 2 bases at J, with 15 bases between the two ends. Germline V gives CDR1 SQVTM, CDR2 ANQGSEA. The CDR3 nucleotides read TGCAGCGTTGTACCAGGGATTGGTGGCAATCAGCCCCAGCATTTT. Its protein is CSVVPGIGGNQPQHF.

The rearrangement links TRBV3-1 (or the pseudogene TRBV3-2) to TRBJ2-1, with a tentative D call TRBD2 (5 bases). Per germline, CDR1 LGHDT and CDR2 YNNKEL (reference sequence). Deletions cut 1 base from V and 4 bases from J, with 8 bases between. CDR3 length: 14 amino acids. CDR3 in amino acids: CASSQGPGYNEQFF. The CDR3 DNA sequence: TGTGCCAGCAGCCAAGGCCCGGGGTACAATGAGCAGTTCTTC.

The rearrangement joins TRBV9 to TRBJ1-3; D remains unclear. In germline, CDR1 is SGDLS, CDR2 YYNGEE. This CDR3 spans 15 amino acids. The V gene lost 0 bases and the J gene lost 4 bases, with 11 bases spanning the gap. CDR3 nucleotides: TGTGCCAGCAGCGTAGGTGTGTATGAAGGAAACACCATATATTTT. This sequence encodes CASSVGVYEGNTIYF.

The chain recombines TRBV11-3 with TRBJ2-2; the D gene is possibly TRBD1 (5 bases). The germline V gene has CDR1 SGHNT and CDR2 YENEEA. Between the trimmed V and J ends, which lost 1 base and 6 bases, there was a span of 6 bases. CDR3 length: 13 residues. For the CDR3, the DNA is TGTGCCAGCAGCTTAGCAGGGCCCGGGGAGCTGTTTTTT. Translated, it gives CASSLAGPGELFF.

The rearrangement joins TRBV19 to TRBJ2-1; no firm D call. The V end lost 3 bases, the J end lost 3 bases, and 6 bases lay between the germline ends. The CDR3 runs 13 residues. The V gene's germline CDR1 is LNHDA and CDR2 SQIVND (reference sequence). CDR3 in amino acids: CASSMSIYNEQFF. The CDR3 DNA follows: TGTGCCAGTAGTATGTCAATCTACAATGAGCAGTTCTTC.

This clone was observed a handful of times. The chain joins TRBV14 to TRBJ1-1; 9 bases map to TRBD1. The CDR3 totals 22 residues. With V trimmed by 4 bases and J by 2 bases, 26 bases remained unmatched. From germline, CDR1 is SGHDN and CDR2 FVKESK. DNA for the CDR3: TGTGCCAGCAGCCGTACCCCGCCCGGGACAGGGCGTGGGTGGGTCCCAAACACTGAAGCTTTCTTT. This gives the protein CASSRTPPGTGRGWVPNTEAFF.

V gene TRBV3-1 (or the pseudogene TRBV3-2) combines with J gene TRBJ1-2; TRBD1 is a possible D gene (5 bases). With 1 base removed from V and 5 bases from J, the gap between germline ends came to 17 bases. CDR1 LGHDT and CDR2 YNNKEL come from the germline V gene (reference sequence). The CDR3 totals 16 residues. CDR3: CASSQGGGATPYGYTF. DNA of the CDR3: TGTGCCAGCAGCCAAGGAGGTGGGGCCACCCCATATGGCTACACCTTC.

V usage is TRBV7-2 and J usage is TRBJ2-5, with D possibly TRBD2 on 6 matching bases. The germline V gene encodes CDR1 SGHTA and CDR2 FQGNSA. Trimming shortened V by 1 base and J by 5 bases, and 17 bases separated the two germline ends. This CDR3 is built from 16 residues. The CDR3, as DNA: TGTGCCAGCAGCTTAGGGGAATTGGGAAGCGGGGAGACCCAGTACTTC. Translation gives CASSLGELGSGETQYF.

The chain recombines TRBV9 with TRBJ1-1; TRBD1 is a possible D gene (5 bases). From germline, CDR1 is SGDLS and CDR2 YYNGEE. The V end was cut by 0 bases, the J end by 1 base, with 10 bases between. The CDR3 consists of 15 residues. As DNA, the CDR3 is TGTGCCAGCAGCGTAGTTCCAGGGAGGAACACTGAAGCTTTCTTT. This sequence encodes CASSVVPGRNTEAFF.

This clone was seen a single time. This chain uses TRBV7-2 with TRBJ1-2; weak D call: TRBD1 (6 bases). CDR1 is SGHTA, CDR2 FQGNSA, per germline. V was trimmed by 5 bases and J by 1 base, leaving 14 bases between them. The CDR3 runs to 15 residues. CDR3 sequence: CASSLPGGVNYGYTF. DNA for the CDR3: TGTGCCAGCAGCCTTCCCGGGGGCGTTAACTATGGCTACACCTTC.

The chain has TRBV6-1 and TRBJ1-6; TRBD1 is a possible D gene (6 bases). The V end lost 5 bases, the J end lost 7 bases, and 15 bases lay between the germline ends. Germline V CDR1 and CDR2: MNHNS, SASEGT. There are 15 residues in the CDR3. The CDR3 sequence is CASSLSRDTNSPLHF. DNA for the CDR3: TGTGCCAGCAGTCTCTCCCGGGACACCAATTCACCCCTCCACTTT.

This sequence joins TRBV18 and TRBJ2-1, with D hard to call. V gave up 6 bases and J gave up 10 bases, with 16 bases separating them. Per the germline V gene, CDR1 is KGHSH and CDR2 is LQKENI. The CDR3 covers 13 residues. CDR3 bases: TGTGCCAGCTCTCATATTCAACTCCGGGAGCAGTTCTTC. Translation: CASSHIQLREQFF. Together with reference TRBV18 and TRBJ2-1, the CDR3 gives the full variable domain: NAGVMQNPRHLVRRRGQEARLRCSPMKGHSHVYWYRQLPEEGLKFMVYLQKENIIDESGMPKERFSAEFPKEGPSILRIQQVVRGDSAAYFCASSHIQLREQFFGPGTRLTVL.

This clone came up once. The chain links TRBV24-1 to TRBJ2-1, with 12 bases identical to TRBD2. Germline V gene data show CDR1 as KGHDR and CDR2 as SFDVKD. V trimming: 4 bases; J trimming: 3 bases; junction bases outside the gene matches: 6. The CDR3 contains 17 residues. CDR3: CATSETSGRIGYNEQFF. For the CDR3, the DNA is TGTGCCACCAGTGAGACTAGCGGGAGAATAGGCTACAATGAGCAGTTCTTC.

This clone is a singleton in its sample. CDR3 amino acids: CASSPLYEQYF. DNA of the CDR3: TGTGCCAGCAGTCCCCTCTACGAGCAGTACTTC. The genes are TRBV28 and TRBJ2-7; no clear D. CDR1 and CDR2 (germline): MDHEN, SYDVKM. Trimming took 5 bases from V and 3 from J, leaving 5 bases between them. The CDR3 is 11 amino acids. Combining the CDR3 with reference TRBV28 and TRBJ2-7 gives the whole variable domain DVKVTQSSRYLVKRTGEKVFLECVQDMDHENMFWYRQDPGLGLRLIYFSYDVKMKEKGDIPEGYSVSREKKERFSLILESASTNQTSMYLCASSPLYEQYFGPGTRLTVT.

The rearrangement joins TRBV28 to TRBJ2-6; D gene unclear. The germline V gene encodes CDR1 MDHEN and CDR2 SYDVKM. The CDR3 sequence is 12 residues long. The germline V and J ends were trimmed by 6 bases and 1 base, with 1 base remaining between them. The CDR3 spells CASRSGANVLTF. Here the CDR3 DNA reads TGTGCCAGCAGGTCTGGGGCCAACGTCCTGACTTTC.

This sequence joins TRBV20-1 and TRBJ2-5; D is tentatively TRBD1 or TRBD2 (6 bases each). This CDR3 is 14 amino acids long. The germline V gene has CDR1 DFQATT and CDR2 SNEGSKA (reference sequence). The V gene lost 3 bases and the J gene lost 1 base, with 12 bases spanning the gap. CDR3 residues: CSASEGGTQETQYF. CDR3 in DNA: TGCAGTGCTAGTGAGGGGGGCACCCAAGAGACCCAGTACTTC.

This clone was detected only once. The V call is TRBV5-6, the J call TRBJ2-2; D might be TRBD2 (5 bases). CDR1 SGHDT and CDR2 YYEEEE come from the germline V gene. V was trimmed by 2 bases and J by 1 base, leaving 12 bases between them. The CDR3 sequence is 16 residues long. This chain's CDR3 is CASSLLVRVNTGELFF. CDR3 nucleotide sequence: TGTGCCAGCAGCTTATTAGTGCGGGTGAACACCGGGGAGCTGTTTTTT.

The gene calls are TRBV28 and TRBJ2-3; possibly TRBD1 for D (5 bases). The germline V gene encodes CDR1 MDHEN and CDR2 SYDVKM. V gave up 3 bases and J gave up 2 bases, with 15 bases separating them. The CDR3 totals 16 residues. CDR3 nucleotides: TGTGCCAGCAGTTTCTCCCAGGGAAGGCACACAGATACGCAGTATTTT. Amino acid sequence: CASSFSQGRHTDTQYF.

The chain uses TRBV5-1 and TRBJ1-1; unclear D gene. Germline CDR1 SGHRS, CDR2 YFSETQ. CDR3 length equals 15 residues. V shed 1 base and J shed 5 bases, with 15 bases lying between them. The CDR3 coding sequence is TGCGCCAGCAGCTTGAATCCTGGGGTAGCTACTGAAGCTTTCTTT. Protein sequence: CASSLNPGVATEAFF. The full variable domain, rest sourced from reference TRBV5-1 and TRBJ1-1, is KAGVTQTPRYLIKTRGQQVTLSCSPISGHRSVSWYQQTPGQGLQFLFEYFSETQRNKGNFPGRFSGRQFSNSRSEMNVSTLELGDSALYLCASSLNPGVATEAFFGQGTRLTVV.

CDR3 bases: TGTGCCAGCAGTAGGGGCAGGACCTACGAGCAGTACTTC. Translated: CASSRGRTYEQYF. The chain employs TRBV6-5 and TRBJ2-7; D is perhaps TRBD1 (5 bases). The germline gives CDR1 MNHEY, CDR2 SVGAGI. The CDR3 contains 13 residues. V lost 5 bases to trimming and J lost 2 bases, with 10 bases between them.

This chain connects TRBV2 to TRBJ2-1; 9 bases align to TRBD2. Looked up from germline, CDR1 is SNHLY and CDR2 is FYNNEI. The ends lost 9 bases at V and 8 bases at J; junction bases unmatched: 11. This CDR3 spans 14 amino acids. The CDR3 DNA sequence: TGTGCCAGTAGGAGGGGACTAGCAATGTATGAGCAGTTCTTC. Translated, it gives CASRRGLAMYEQFF.

V usage is TRBV11-2 and J usage is TRBJ2-3; 7 bases match TRBD2. Germline V gene lookup returns CDR1 SGHAT and CDR2 FQNNGV. V lost 5 bases and J lost 1; bases outside the gene matches: 9. The CDR3 sequence is 16 residues long. CDR3 in DNA: TGTGCCAGCAGCCTGGGGTTTGCGGGGGGCACAGATACGCAGTATTTT. It specifies CASSLGFAGGTDTQYF.